This T cell receptor (beta chain) was sequenced in a study of cytomegalovirus exposure and HLA in healthy donors. The PCR made use of 60 Vbeta and 13 Jbeta primers. TCRdb's table, derived via immunoSEQ multiplex PCR, lists solely in-frame clones and lacks some. Of over 85,000 clones listed, 55% to 80% are singletons. Donors were nominally healthy when sampled, though unrecorded immune exposures were likely. Study-level points and caveats: In a later analysis, TCR beta V- and J-gene trimming was associated with a missense DCLRE1C variant.

As to this clone: Its antigen is undetermined.

Germline CDR1 and CDR2: SEHNR and FQNEAQ (reference sequence). Unmatched junction bases numbered 3, after V lost 4 bases and J lost 1 base. This CDR3 is 14 amino acids long. This chain joins TRBV7-9 and TRBJ1-1; 7 bases line up with TRBD1. The origin of this receptor is a human donor in good health. Sequencing was done on a sample of PBMCs. The CDR3 DNA reads as TGTGCCAGCAGCTGGGACAGCCGGAACACTGAAGCTTTCTTT. It translates to CASSWDSRNTEAFF.